The 5 T cell receptor beta chains presented below share a single source sample, sequenced in a study of OX40 agonist ivuxolimab in advanced cancers. The data were produced by immunoSEQ multiplex PCR, yet TCRdb's version contains in-frame clones alone and is incomplete. The sample has about 45,000 clones; about nine tenths are singletons. The source was CD4+ or CD8+ T cells sorted from blood, collected in a trial of the OX40 agonist ivuxolimab. These receptors came from an adult with an advanced solid tumor such as melanoma, head and neck, liver or kidney cancer.

The chain uses TRBV27 and TRBJ2-7; D may be TRBD2 (6 bases). The CDR3 length is 15 residues. The germline V gene encodes CDR1 MNHEY and CDR2 SMNVEV (reference sequence). Trimming shortened V by 6 bases and J by 0 bases, and 15 bases separated the two germline ends. CDR3: CASSPVQGGSYEQYF. The CDR3 DNA reads as TGTGCCAGCAGCCCTGTGCAGGGAGGCTCCTACGAGCAGTACTTC.

The rearrangement links TRBV7-7 to TRBJ2-5, with D maybe TRBD2 (7 bases). The CDR3 extends over 15 amino acids. V lost 5 bases and J lost 5, with 18 bases in between. Germline V gene sequence: CDR1 SSHAT, CDR2 FNYEAQ (reference sequence). CDR3: CASSHREGIAETQYF. For the CDR3, the DNA is TGTGCCAGCAGCCACAGGGAGGGTATTGCGGAGACCCAGTACTTC.

This chain uses TRBV6-1 with TRBJ1-1, with D maybe TRBD1 (6 bases). Trimming stripped 7 bases from V and 0 bases from J, with 12 bases between. The CDR3 runs 14 residues. Germline V gene lookup returns CDR1 MNHNS and CDR2 SASEGT. The CDR3 spells CASTYREVNTEAFF. The CDR3 region has the DNA TGTGCCAGCACTTACAGGGAGGTGAACACTGAAGCTTTCTTT.

This chain joins TRBV5-6 and TRBJ1-5; 7 bases agree with TRBD1. The CDR3 sequence is 17 residues long. Germline V gene lookup returns CDR1 SGHDT and CDR2 YYEEEE. V lost 2 bases, J lost 4 bases, and 12 bases stayed unmatched. The CDR3 here is CASSFTTMGQWNQPQHF. DNA of the CDR3: TGTGCCAGCAGCTTCACAACAATGGGACAGTGGAATCAGCCCCAGCATTTT.

The genes are TRBV6-1 and TRBJ2-7; D could derive from TRBD1 or TRBD2 (6 bases each). The CDR3 totals 16 residues. The germline V and J ends were trimmed by 3 bases and 5 bases, with 20 bases remaining between them. Germline loops: CDR1 MNHNS, CDR2 SASEGT. The CDR3 region is CASSDFGGQGPDEQYF. Written as DNA, the CDR3 is TGTGCCAGCAGTGACTTCGGAGGGCAGGGGCCCGACGAGCAGTACTTC.